This record looks at one T cell receptor (beta chain) sequence and its context. The donors comprised healthy bone marrow donors. Donors showed nominal health when sampled, although they likely had unrecorded immune exposures. This CDR3 is built from 13 residues. Germline-derived CDR1 and CDR2 are SGHTA and FQGNSA. V lost 5 bases and J 4 bases, leaving 10 bases between the germline ends. The PCR made use of 60 Vbeta and 13 Jbeta primers. Clones were sequenced by immunoSEQ multiplex PCR, and TCRdb holds only the in-frame ones, with some missing. This sample yields more than 60,000 clones, of which less than 80% are seen a single time; 8% to 9.5% belongs to the top ten. The sample belongs to a study of cytomegalovirus exposure and HLA in healthy donors. About the research overall: A prior analysis found 100 million to 140 million unique TCR beta sequences from 170 million or so T cells.

This chain uses TRBV7-2 with TRBJ2-3; unclear D gene. The receptor comes from a woman aged 40 to 50 in good health and CMV-seropositive. The sample was PBMCs. CDR3 coding DNA: TGTGCCAGCAGCCCGTACTCCCCAGATACGCAGTATTTT. Translated: CASSPYSPDTQYF.